This TCR beta chain emerged from a study of OX40 agonist ivuxolimab in advanced cancers. Study as a whole: Every 2 weeks, patients received ivuxolimab intravenously, dosed at 0.01 to 10 mg/kg. Dose-escalation patients suffered from hepatocellular carcinoma, melanoma, renal cell or head and neck cancer.

Samples of blood were obtained at baseline, on cycle 4 day 1, and on cycle 7 day 1. Trimming removed 5 bases from V and 4 bases from J, with 9 bases in between. CDR1 is MNHNY, CDR2 SVGAGI, per germline (reference sequence). The CDR3 spans 12 residues. The assay was immunoSEQ multiplex PCR, and TCRdb's table has in-frame clones only and misses some. The sample includes more than 50,000 clones, around 93% of them seen just once. Sequences were derived from CD4+ or CD8+ T cells sorted from blood, sampled in a trial of the OX40 agonist ivuxolimab. This chain uses TRBV6-6 with TRBJ2-7; D gene uncertain. The sequence came from an adult with an advanced solid tumor such as melanoma, head and neck, liver or kidney cancer. This CDR3 is CASSLSRYEQYF. CDR3 sequence (DNA): TGTGCCAGCAGTCTGAGTCGGTACGAGCAGTACTTC.